The 3 T cell receptor beta chains below were found in one sample sequenced in a study of T cells in Graves' hyperthyroidism and ophthalmopathy. It was RNA transcripts that yielded the amplified TCR beta CDR3 regions. Initially, a first-round RT-PCR of the TCR CDR3 employed the HTBI primer set. TCRdb redid the calling of the multiplex PCR reads with MiXCR, one entry per CDR3 protein. Here the sample spans approximately 610,000 distinct CDR3 sequences, 16% being singletons. Input material: blood. The receptors originated from a woman aged 18-30 years with Graves' hyperthyroidism.

The chain couples TRBV12-3 or TRBV12-4 to TRBJ1-3, with D hard to call. Trimming took off 6 bases at V and 9 bases at J, with 18 bases between the two ends. The CDR3 consists of 14 residues. The CDR3 DNA is TGTGCCAGCAGCCTTAGACGGAGGTCAGGCACCATATATTTT. Amino acid sequence: CASSLRRRSGTIYF.

This clonotype was counted many times. This chain links TRBV18 with TRBJ2-1; TRBD2 matches at 11 bases. CDR1 is KGHSH and CDR2 is LQKENI in the germline V gene. The CDR3 length is 16 residues. The V gene end was trimmed by 6 bases and the J gene end by 2 bases; junction bases not matched to a gene: 6. For the CDR3, the DNA is TGTGCCAGCTCGTCCTTACTAGCGGGGGCCTACAATGAGCAGTTCTTC. The encoded protein is CASSSLLAGAYNEQFF.

This clonotype was picked up many times. This chain joins TRBV18 and TRBJ2-1; D is possibly TRBD2 (6 bases). Trimming cost V 6 bases and J 8 bases, with 23 bases left between them. This CDR3 contains 16 residues. CDR1 and CDR2 from the germline V gene are KGHSH and LQKENI. This CDR3 reads CASSPPGLTALDEQFF. In nucleotides, the CDR3 is TGTGCCAGCTCCCCCCCCGGACTAACGGCCTTGGATGAGCAGTTCTTC.